The 3 T cell receptor beta chains given below trace back to one sample, sequenced in a study of T-cell memory formation after mild COVID-19. Each CDR3 protein is one row after TCRdb ran MiXCR on the 5' RACE reads. The table shows a few hundred thousand distinct CDR3 sequences, with roughly 15% occurring only once. The sequenced sample was PBMCs or a T cell subset sorted from them (not recorded which). The receptor source for this set is a man aged 18 to 30 who had mild COVID-19 (a few samples of this study predate the infection). Cell type and time point are not known.

This clonotype appeared a single time. The junction shows a germline mismatch at one end, possibly a read error. The chain is built from TRBV7-9 and TRBJ2-1; no firm D call. The CDR3 extends over 12 amino acids. Germline loops: CDR1 SEHNR, CDR2 FQNEAQ (reference sequence). The CDR3 DNA is TGTTCCAGCAGCTCCTGGGTGAATGAGCAGTTCTTC. This codes for CSSSSWVNEQFF.

Only a few counts were recorded for this clonotype. In nucleotides, the CDR3 is TGTGCCAGCAGCTCGAGCGGGATTGAAAAACTGTTTTTT. This translates into CASSSSGIEKLFF. The rearrangement links TRBV7-9 to TRBJ1-4; D gene ambiguous. CDR3 length: 13 amino acids. Trimming took off 4 bases at V and 7 bases at J, with 10 bases between the two ends. Germline V lookup: CDR1 SEHNR, CDR2 FQNEAQ (reference sequence). Combining the CDR3 with reference TRBV7-9 and TRBJ1-4 gives the whole variable domain DTGVSQNPRHKITKRGQNVTFRCDPISEHNRLYWYRQTLGQGPEFLTYFQNEAQLEKSRLLSDRFSAERPKGSFSTLEIQRTEQGDSAMYLCASSSSGIEKLFFGSGTQLSVL.

The chain recombines TRBV11-2 with TRBJ2-2; a weak D match, TRBD1 (6 bases). CDR3 length: 14 residues. CDR1 is SGHAT, CDR2 FQNNGV, per germline. V lost 0 bases, J lost 5 bases, and 7 bases lay in between. DNA for the CDR3: TGTGCCAGCAGCTTAGAAAGGGGGACCGGGGAGCTGTTTTTT. The encoded protein is CASSLERGTGELFF. Full variable domain (outside the CDR3, taken from reference TRBV11-2 and TRBJ2-2): EAGVAQSPRYKIIEKRQSVAFWCNPISGHATLYWYQQILGQGPKLLIQFQNNGVVDDSQLPKDRFSAERLKGVDSTLKIQPAKLEDSAVYLCASSLERGTGELFFGEGSRLTVL.